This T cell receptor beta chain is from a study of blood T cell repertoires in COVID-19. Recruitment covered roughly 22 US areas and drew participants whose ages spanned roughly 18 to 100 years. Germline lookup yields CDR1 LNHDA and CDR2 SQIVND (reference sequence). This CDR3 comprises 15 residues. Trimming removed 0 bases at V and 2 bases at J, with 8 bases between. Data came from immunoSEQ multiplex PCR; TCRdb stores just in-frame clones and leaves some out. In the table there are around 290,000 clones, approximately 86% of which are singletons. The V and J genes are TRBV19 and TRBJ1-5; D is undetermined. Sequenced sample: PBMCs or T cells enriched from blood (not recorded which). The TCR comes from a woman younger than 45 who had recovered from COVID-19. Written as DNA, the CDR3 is TGTGCCAGTAGTATAGATCCCGGGGGCAATCAGCCCCAGCATTTT. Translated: CASSIDPGGNQPQHF. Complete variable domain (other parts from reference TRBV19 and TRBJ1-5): DGGITQSPKYLFRKEGQNVTLSCEQNLNHDAMYWYRQDPGQGLRLIYYSQIVNDFQKGDIAEGYSVSREKKESFPLTVTSAQKNPTAFYLCASSIDPGGNQPQHFGDGTRLSIL.